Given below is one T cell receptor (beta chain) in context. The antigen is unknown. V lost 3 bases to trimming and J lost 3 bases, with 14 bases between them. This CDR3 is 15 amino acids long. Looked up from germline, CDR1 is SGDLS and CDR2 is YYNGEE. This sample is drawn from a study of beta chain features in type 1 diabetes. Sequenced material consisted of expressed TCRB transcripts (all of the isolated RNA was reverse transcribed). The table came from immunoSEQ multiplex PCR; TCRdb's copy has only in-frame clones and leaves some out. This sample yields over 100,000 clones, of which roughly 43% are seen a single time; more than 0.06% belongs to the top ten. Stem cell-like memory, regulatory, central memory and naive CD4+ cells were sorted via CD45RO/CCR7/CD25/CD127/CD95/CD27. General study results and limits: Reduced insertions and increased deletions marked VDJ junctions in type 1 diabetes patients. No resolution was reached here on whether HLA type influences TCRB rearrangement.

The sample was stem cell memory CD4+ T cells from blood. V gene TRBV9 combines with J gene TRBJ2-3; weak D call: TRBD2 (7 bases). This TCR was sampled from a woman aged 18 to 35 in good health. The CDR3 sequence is CASSGAEGGTDTQYF. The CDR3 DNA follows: TGTGCCAGCAGCGGAGCGGAGGGGGGGACAGATACGCAGTATTTT.